This T cell receptor beta chain comes out of a study of cytomegalovirus exposure and HLA in healthy donors. Findings of the study overall: Indistinguishable V segments, including TRBV6-2 and TRBV6-3, were excluded.

With 3 bases removed from V and 5 bases from J, the gap between germline ends came to 16 bases. The germline CDR1 and CDR2 sequences are LNHDA and SQIVND (reference sequence). This CDR3 contains 16 residues. Primers included in the PCR were 60 Vbeta and 13 Jbeta primers. Assay: immunoSEQ multiplex PCR; the TCRdb copy retains only in-frame clones and omits some. The sample yields 150,000 or so clones, approximately 82% seen once. Every donor was a healthy person donating bone marrow. As for this clone: Its antigen remains unidentified.

This clonotype was sampled from a woman between 40 and 50 years old in good health and CMV-seronegative. Sequences were obtained from PBMCs. The chain combines TRBV19 with TRBJ2-2; D unclear. The CDR3 sequence is CASSIGRSTRTGELFF. DNA of the CDR3: TGTGCCAGTAGTATTGGCCGGAGTACTCGGACCGGGGAGCTGTTTTTT.